This T cell receptor (beta chain) was recovered during a study of cytomegalovirus exposure and HLA in healthy donors. In germline, CDR1 is LNHDA, CDR2 SQIVND (reference sequence). CDR3 length: 15 amino acids. The PCR was carried out with 60 Vbeta primers and 13 Jbeta primers. Here immunoSEQ multiplex PCR was the method, and the copy in TCRdb shows in-frame clones only, minus some. The data hold fewer than 200,000 clones, with about four fifths observed a single time. About this clone itself: An end of the junction does not agree with germline; a read error may underlie this.

The sequenced sample was PBMCs. The source is a woman younger than 30 in good health and CMV-seronegative. This chain links TRBV19 with TRBJ2-5; 8 nucleotides match TRBD1. CDR3 region: CASSIEDRVWETQYF. The CDR3, as DNA: TGTGCCAGTAGTATAGAGGACAGGGTTTGGGAGACTCAGTACTTC.